Listed below are T cell receptor beta chains from one sample, sequenced in a study of cytomegalovirus exposure and HLA in healthy donors. Generated by immunoSEQ multiplex PCR, the TCRdb table keeps only in-frame clones and is missing some. The sample yields approximately 300,000 clones, 84% seen once. Sequencing input: PBMCs. Receptors originate from a woman in her forties in good health and CMV-seropositive. CDR3s include the opening cysteine and the closing phenylalanine or tryptophan. A D gene is named only where the DNA matches it firmly. Not all rows give a size; the values are once, few, many and, for expanded clones, a class.

v_call: TRBV29-1
clone_size: -
j_call: TRBJ2-1
d_call: -
cdr3_aa: CSVGGGTSYNEQFF
cdr3_nt: TGCAGCGTTGGGGGGGGCACCTCCTACAATGAGCAGTTCTTC

v_call: TRBV5-6
clone_size: -
j_call: TRBJ1-1
d_call: -
cdr3_aa: CASSGPVGQGYKSRAEAFF
cdr3_nt: TGTGCCAGCAGCGGACCCGTGGGGCAGGGGTACAAAAGTAGGGCTGAAGCTTTCTTT

v_call: TRBV7-3
clone_size: once
j_call: TRBJ2-1
d_call: TRBD2
cdr3_aa: CASRTQLAGGGHEQFF
cdr3_nt: TGTGCCAGCAGGACCCAACTAGCGGGAGGGGGACATGAGCAGTTCTTC

v_call: TRBV4-3
clone_size: once
j_call: TRBJ2-6
d_call: TRBD1
cdr3_aa: CASSQRDRVGANVLTF
cdr3_nt: TGCGCCAGCAGCCAAAGGGACAGGGTTGGGGCCAACGTCCTGACTTTC

v_call: TRBV19
clone_size: few
j_call: TRBJ2-2
d_call: -
cdr3_aa: CASSIGVSMLRTGELFF
cdr3_nt: TGTGCCAGTAGTATAGGGGTTAGCATGTTGCGAACCGGGGAGCTGTTTTTT

v_call: TRBV7-9
clone_size: -
j_call: TRBJ2-3
d_call: TRBD2
cdr3_aa: CASSLASGRSSDTQYF
cdr3_nt: TGTGCCAGCAGCTTAGCGAGCGGGAGAAGTTCGGATACGCAGTATTTT

v_call: TRBV5-1
clone_size: -
j_call: TRBJ2-7
d_call: TRBD1
cdr3_aa: CASSWDGTGVYEQYF
cdr3_nt: TGCGCCAGCAGCTGGGACGGGACAGGAGTCTACGAGCAGTACTTC

v_call: TRBV5-6
clone_size: -
j_call: TRBJ2-3
d_call: TRBD2
cdr3_aa: CASSFPFSGNTDTQYF
cdr3_nt: TGTGCCAGCAGCTTTCCCTTCAGCGGGAACACAGATACGCAGTATTTT

v_call: TRBV7-9
clone_size: -
j_call: TRBJ2-2
d_call: TRBD1
cdr3_aa: CASSLDQGAGGELFF
cdr3_nt: TGTGCCAGCAGCTTAGATCAGGGGGCCGGCGGGGAGCTGTTTTTT

v_call: TRBV19
clone_size: -
j_call: TRBJ1-1
d_call: -
cdr3_aa: CASKVRGVATEAFF
cdr3_nt: TGTGCCAGTAAGGTCCGGGGGGTGGCCACTGAAGCTTTCTTT

v_call: TRBV11-3
clone_size: -
j_call: TRBJ2-1
d_call: -
cdr3_aa: CASSLEAGVYEQFF
cdr3_nt: TGTGCCAGCAGCTTAGAGGCAGGGGTCTATGAGCAGTTCTTC

v_call: TRBV11-3
clone_size: -
j_call: TRBJ2-1
d_call: -
cdr3_aa: CASSLSRGWGNEQFF
cdr3_nt: TGTGCCAGCAGCTTGTCTAGAGGGTGGGGAAATGAGCAGTTCTTC

v_call: TRBV6-5
clone_size: -
j_call: TRBJ2-4
d_call: -
cdr3_aa: CASRSPNPGKNIQYF
cdr3_nt: TGTGCCAGCAGATCTCCGAATCCAGGAAAAAACATTCAGTACTTC

v_call: TRBV10-3
clone_size: -
j_call: TRBJ2-2
d_call: -
cdr3_aa: CAITTGANTGELFF
cdr3_nt: TGTGCCATCACCACAGGTGCGAACACCGGGGAGCTGTTTTTT

v_call: TRBV5-1
clone_size: -
j_call: TRBJ2-5
d_call: -
cdr3_aa: CASSLLRGGTETQYF
cdr3_nt: TGCGCCAGCAGCCTGCTCCGGGGAGGTACGGAGACCCAGTACTTC

v_call: TRBV2
clone_size: -
j_call: TRBJ2-2
d_call: TRBD2
cdr3_aa: CASSWTSGNTGELFF
cdr3_nt: TGTGCCAGCAGCTGGACTAGCGGGAACACCGGGGAGCTGTTTTTT

v_call: TRBV7-3
clone_size: once
j_call: TRBJ2-1
d_call: TRBD2
cdr3_aa: CASSSEGREGLSLVNEQFF
cdr3_nt: TGTGCCAGCAGCTCGGAGGGGCGGGAGGGCCTCTCCCTTGTCAATGAGCAGTTCTTC

v_call: TRBV29-1
clone_size: -
j_call: TRBJ1-2
d_call: -
cdr3_aa: CSTYHYGYTF
cdr3_nt: TGCAGCACTTACCACTATGGCTACACCTTC

v_call: TRBV6-1
clone_size: once
j_call: TRBJ1-5
d_call: -
cdr3_aa: CASSEGGADQPQHF
cdr3_nt: TGTGCCAGCAGCGAAGGGGGAGCGGATCAGCCCCAGCATTTT

v_call: TRBV7-2
clone_size: -
j_call: TRBJ1-4
d_call: -
cdr3_aa: CASSWGQSGEKLFF
cdr3_nt: TGTGCCAGCAGCTGGGGCCAGAGTGGGGAAAAACTGTTTTTT

v_call: TRBV19
clone_size: few
j_call: TRBJ1-2
d_call: -
cdr3_aa: CASSIGQFNYGYTF
cdr3_nt: TGTGCCAGTAGTATTGGGCAGTTTAACTATGGCTACACCTTC

v_call: TRBV28
clone_size: -
j_call: TRBJ2-7
d_call: TRBD1
cdr3_aa: CASWGQPYEQYF
cdr3_nt: TGTGCCAGCTGGGGACAGCCTTACGAGCAGTACTTC

v_call: TRBV29-1
clone_size: -
j_call: TRBJ2-3
d_call: TRBD2
cdr3_aa: CSVRERTSGLTDTQYF
cdr3_nt: TGCAGCGTTCGGGAGAGGACTAGCGGTCTCACAGATACGCAGTATTTT

v_call: TRBV7-9
clone_size: -
j_call: TRBJ2-1
d_call: -
cdr3_aa: CASSFSTSYNEQFF
cdr3_nt: TGTGCCAGCAGCTTCTCGACTAGCTACAATGAGCAGTTCTTC

v_call: TRBV16
clone_size: -
j_call: TRBJ1-4
d_call: -
cdr3_aa: CASSRGTFATNEKLFF
cdr3_nt: TGTGCCAGCAGCCGGGGGACATTTGCAACTAATGAAAAACTGTTTTTT

v_call: TRBV10-3
clone_size: -
j_call: TRBJ1-5
d_call: TRBD1
cdr3_aa: CAISVGQGAGQPQHF
cdr3_nt: TGTGCCATCAGTGTCGGACAGGGGGCCGGTCAGCCCCAGCATTTT